Listed here is a single TCR beta chain. The antigen remains undetermined. The read ends 3 residues before the CDR3 terminus; that terminus is restored from the germline J gene. Sequencing was performed with immunoSEQ multiplex PCR; in TCRdb, only in-frame clones are kept and a portion is missing. The data show 2,500 or so clones, and the top ten clones hold roughly 40%. The nonmyeloablative bone marrow transplants came from related graft donors, with transient mixed chimerism. These data originate in a study of Tregs in tolerant kidney transplant recipients. Trimming cost V 8 bases and J 6 bases; bases outside gene matches: 15. CDR1 and CDR2 (germline): GTSNPN, SVGIG (reference sequence). This CDR3 has 15 amino acids. Study-wide points: In tolerant patients, donor-specific Tregs outgrew total Tregs, suggesting antigen-driven expansion.

This chain uses TRBV30 with TRBJ2-1; 8 bases map to TRBD2. Sequences were derived from CD8+ T cells from blood (PBMCs), sampled 6 months after the transplant. The TCR originated in a human patient who received a combined kidney and bone marrow transplant. Part of the T cell pool may stem from the graft donor. Incomplete CDR3 DNA: TGTGCCGGATCCGGGCAAAGCGGGAGACGCAATGAG. It yields the protein CAGSGQSGRRNE. The whole CDR3 sequence is CAGSGQSGRRNEQFF.